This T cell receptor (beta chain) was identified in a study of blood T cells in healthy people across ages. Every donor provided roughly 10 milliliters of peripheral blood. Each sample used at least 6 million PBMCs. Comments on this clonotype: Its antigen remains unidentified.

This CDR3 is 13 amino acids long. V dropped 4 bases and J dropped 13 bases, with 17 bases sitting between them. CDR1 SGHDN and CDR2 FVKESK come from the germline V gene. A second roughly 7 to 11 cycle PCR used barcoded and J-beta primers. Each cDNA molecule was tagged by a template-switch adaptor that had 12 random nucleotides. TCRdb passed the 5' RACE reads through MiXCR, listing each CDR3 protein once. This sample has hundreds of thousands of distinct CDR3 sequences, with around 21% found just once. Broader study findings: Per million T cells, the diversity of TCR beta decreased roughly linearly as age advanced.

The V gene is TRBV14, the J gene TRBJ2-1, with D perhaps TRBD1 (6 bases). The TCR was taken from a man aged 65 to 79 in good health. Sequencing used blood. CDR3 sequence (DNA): TGTGCCAGCAGCCCATCGATTGGGACAATACAGTTCTTC. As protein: CASSPSIGTIQFF.